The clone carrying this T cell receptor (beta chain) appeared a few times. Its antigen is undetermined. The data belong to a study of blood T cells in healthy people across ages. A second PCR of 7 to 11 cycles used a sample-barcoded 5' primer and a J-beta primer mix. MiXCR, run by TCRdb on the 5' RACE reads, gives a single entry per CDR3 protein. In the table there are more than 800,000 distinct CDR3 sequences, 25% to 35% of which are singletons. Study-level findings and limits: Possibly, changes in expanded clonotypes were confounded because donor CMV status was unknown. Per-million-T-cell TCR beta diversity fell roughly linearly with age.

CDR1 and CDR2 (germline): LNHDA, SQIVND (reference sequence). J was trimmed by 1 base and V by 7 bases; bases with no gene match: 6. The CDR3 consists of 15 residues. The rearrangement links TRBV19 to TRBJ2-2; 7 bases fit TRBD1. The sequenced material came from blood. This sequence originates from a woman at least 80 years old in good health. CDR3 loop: CASTPGQWNTGELFF. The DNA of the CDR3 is TGTGCCAGTACACCGGGACAGTGGAACACCGGGGAGCTGTTTTTT.